The T cell receptor beta chain under discussion was sequenced for a study of T-cell memory formation after mild COVID-19. This clonotype was detected only a few times. As yet, its antigen is unknown. Germline trimming cut 8 bases from V and 4 bases from J; bases unmatched to any gene: 8. Germline CDR1 and CDR2: SQVTM and ANQGSEA. CDR3 length equals 14 residues. TCRdb redid the calling of the 5' RACE reads with MiXCR, one entry per CDR3 protein. Of about 360,000 distinct CDR3 sequences in the sample, 10% to 15% were seen once. Broader study findings: Some clones that responded were present in memory (sampled pre-infection), which suggests cross-reactive memory joined. Contracting CD8+ clones were enriched in EMRA, CD4+ mainly in CM and EM. There was a balanced CD4/CD8 profile in clones contracting day 15 to 85, and later expanders leaned CD4+.

The sequenced sample was PBMCs or a T cell subset sorted from them (not recorded which). J is TRBJ2-3 and V is TRBV29-1; TRBD2 matches 11 bases. The sequence came from a man aged 18 to 29 who had mild COVID-19 (a few samples of this study predate the infection). Cell type and time point are not known. The CDR3: CSTRLAGFADTQYF. The CDR3 bases are TGCAGCACCCGACTAGCGGGGTTTGCAGATACGCAGTATTTT.